Given below is one T cell receptor (beta chain) in context. Its antigen is not known. MiXCR was run by TCRdb on the reads, yielding one entry per CDR3 protein. The repertoire holds about half a million distinct CDR3 sequences, with around 35% as singletons. V was trimmed by 2 bases and J by 5 bases, leaving 18 bases between them. The CDR3 covers 16 residues. The germline V gene has CDR1 LGHNT and CDR2 FRNRAP. The data derive from a study of T cell repertoires in cytomegalovirus infection. The sequencing used cultured PBMCs, collected from culture after CMV antigen stimulation. The sequence was obtained from a human donor in good health (CMV status not recorded). Some clones in this sample may be carry-over from other donors' samples. This chain connects TRBV12-5 to TRBJ2-5, with D tentatively TRBD2 (6 bases). In DNA form, the CDR3 reads TGTGCTAGTGGTTTGACCGTGTGGCAGGAGGGGGAGACCCAGTACTTC. Its translation is CASGLTVWQEGETQYF.